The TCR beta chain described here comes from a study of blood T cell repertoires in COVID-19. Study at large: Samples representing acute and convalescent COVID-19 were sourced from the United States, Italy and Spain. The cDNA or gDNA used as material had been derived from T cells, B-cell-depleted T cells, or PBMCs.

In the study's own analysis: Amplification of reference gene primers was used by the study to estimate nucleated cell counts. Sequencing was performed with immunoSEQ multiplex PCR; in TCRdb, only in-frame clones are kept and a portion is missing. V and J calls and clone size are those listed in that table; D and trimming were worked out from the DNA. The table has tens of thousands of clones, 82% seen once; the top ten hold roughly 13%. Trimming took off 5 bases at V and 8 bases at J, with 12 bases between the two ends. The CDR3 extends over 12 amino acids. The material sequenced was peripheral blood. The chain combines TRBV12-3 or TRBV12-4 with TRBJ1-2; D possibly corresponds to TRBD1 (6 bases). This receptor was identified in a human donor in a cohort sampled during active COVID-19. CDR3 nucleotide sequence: TGTGCCAGCAGTACCCAGGGGAGAGGCTACACCTTC. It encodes CASSTQGRGYTF.